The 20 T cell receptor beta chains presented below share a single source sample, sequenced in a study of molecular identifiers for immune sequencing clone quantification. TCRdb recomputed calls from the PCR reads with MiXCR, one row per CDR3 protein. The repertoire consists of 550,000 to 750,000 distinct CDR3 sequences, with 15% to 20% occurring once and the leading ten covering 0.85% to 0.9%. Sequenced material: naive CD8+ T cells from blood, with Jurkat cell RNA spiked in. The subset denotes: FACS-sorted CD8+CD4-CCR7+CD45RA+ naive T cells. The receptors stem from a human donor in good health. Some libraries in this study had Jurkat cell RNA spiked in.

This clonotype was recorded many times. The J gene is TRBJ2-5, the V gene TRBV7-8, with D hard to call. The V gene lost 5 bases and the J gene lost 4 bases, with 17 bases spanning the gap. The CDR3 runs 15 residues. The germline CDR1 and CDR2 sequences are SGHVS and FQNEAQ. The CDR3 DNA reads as TGTGCCAGCAGCATACGGACCCAGCCCGTAGAGACCCAGTACTTC. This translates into CASSIRTQPVETQYF.

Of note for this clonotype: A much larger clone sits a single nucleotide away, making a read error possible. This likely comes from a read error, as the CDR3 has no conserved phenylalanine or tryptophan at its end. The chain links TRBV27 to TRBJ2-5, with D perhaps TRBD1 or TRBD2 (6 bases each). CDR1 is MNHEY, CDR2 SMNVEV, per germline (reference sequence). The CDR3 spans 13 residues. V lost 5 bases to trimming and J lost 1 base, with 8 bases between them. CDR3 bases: TGTGCCAGCAGTCCGGGGGCCCAAGAGACCCAGTACTCC. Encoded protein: CASSPGAQETQYS.

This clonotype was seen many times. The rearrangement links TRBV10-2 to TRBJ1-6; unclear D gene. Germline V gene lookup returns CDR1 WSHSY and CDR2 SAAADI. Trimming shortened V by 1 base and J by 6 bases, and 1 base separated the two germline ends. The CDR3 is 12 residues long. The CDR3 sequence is CASSEFNSPLHF. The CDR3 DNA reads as TGCGCCAGCAGTGAGTTTAATTCACCCCTCCACTTT.

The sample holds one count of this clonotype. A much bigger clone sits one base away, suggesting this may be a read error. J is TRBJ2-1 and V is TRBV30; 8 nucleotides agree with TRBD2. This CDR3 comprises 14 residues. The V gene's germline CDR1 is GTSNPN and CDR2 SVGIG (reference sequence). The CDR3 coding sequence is TGTGCCTGGAGTGGACTAGCGATAAACAATGAGCGGTTCTTC. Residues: CAWSGLAINNERFF.

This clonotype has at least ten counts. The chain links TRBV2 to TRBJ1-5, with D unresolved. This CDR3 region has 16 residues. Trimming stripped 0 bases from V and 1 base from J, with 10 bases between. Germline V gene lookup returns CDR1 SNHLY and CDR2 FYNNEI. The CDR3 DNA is TGTGCCAGCAGTGAAGCCGAGAGGGCCAGCAATCAGCCCCAGCATTTT. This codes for CASSEAERASNQPQHF.

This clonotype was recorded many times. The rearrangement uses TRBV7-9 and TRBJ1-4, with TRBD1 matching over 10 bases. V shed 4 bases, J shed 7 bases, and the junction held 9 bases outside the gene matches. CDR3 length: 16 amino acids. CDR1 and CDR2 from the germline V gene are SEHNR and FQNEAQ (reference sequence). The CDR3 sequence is CASSWDRGEFFEKLFF. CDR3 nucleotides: TGTGCCAGCAGCTGGGACAGGGGCGAGTTTTTTGAAAAACTGTTTTTT.

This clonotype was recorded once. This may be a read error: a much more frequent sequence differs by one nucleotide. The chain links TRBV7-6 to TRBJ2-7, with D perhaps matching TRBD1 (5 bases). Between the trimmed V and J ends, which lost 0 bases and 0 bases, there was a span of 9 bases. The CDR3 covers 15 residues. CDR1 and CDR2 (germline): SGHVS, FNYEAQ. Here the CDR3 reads CASSLATAYSYEQYF. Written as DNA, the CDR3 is TGTGCCAGCAGCTTAGCGACAGCTTACTCCTACGAGCAGTACTTC.

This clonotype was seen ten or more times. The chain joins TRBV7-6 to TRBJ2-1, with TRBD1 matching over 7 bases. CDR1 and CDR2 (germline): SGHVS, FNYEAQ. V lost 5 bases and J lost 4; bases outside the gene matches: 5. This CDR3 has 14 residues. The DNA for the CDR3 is TGTGCCAGCAGCCACGGACAGGCTTACAATGAGCAGTTCTTC. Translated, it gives CASSHGQAYNEQFF.

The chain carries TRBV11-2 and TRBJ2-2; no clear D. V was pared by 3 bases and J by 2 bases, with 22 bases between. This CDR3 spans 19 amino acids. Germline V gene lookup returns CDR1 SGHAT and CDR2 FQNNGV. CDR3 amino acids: CASSFGLNRPLVNTGELFF. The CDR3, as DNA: TGTGCCAGCAGCTTCGGGCTCAATCGACCCCTGGTAAACACCGGGGAGCTGTTTTTT.

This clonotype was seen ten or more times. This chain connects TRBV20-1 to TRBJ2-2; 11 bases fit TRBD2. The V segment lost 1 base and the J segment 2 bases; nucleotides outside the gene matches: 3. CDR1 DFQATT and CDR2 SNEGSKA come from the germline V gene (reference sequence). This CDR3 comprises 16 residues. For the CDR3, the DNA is TGCAGTGCTAGAGCACTAGCGGGGGAAAACACCGGGGAGCTGTTTTTT. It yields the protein CSARALAGENTGELFF.

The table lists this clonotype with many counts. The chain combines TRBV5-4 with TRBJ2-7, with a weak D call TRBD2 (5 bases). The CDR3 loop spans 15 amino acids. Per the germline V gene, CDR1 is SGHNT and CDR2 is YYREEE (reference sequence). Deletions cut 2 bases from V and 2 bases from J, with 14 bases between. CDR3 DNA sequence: TGTGCCAGCAGCTTCCGTGGGGAGTCGGCCTACGAGCAGTACTTC. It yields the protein CASSFRGESAYEQYF. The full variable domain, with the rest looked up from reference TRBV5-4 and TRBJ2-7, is ETGVTQSPTHLIKTRGQQVTLRCSSQSGHNTVSWYQQALGQGPQFIFQYYREEENGRGNFPPRFSGLQFPNYSSELNVNALELDDSALYLCASSFRGESAYEQYFGPGTRLTVT.

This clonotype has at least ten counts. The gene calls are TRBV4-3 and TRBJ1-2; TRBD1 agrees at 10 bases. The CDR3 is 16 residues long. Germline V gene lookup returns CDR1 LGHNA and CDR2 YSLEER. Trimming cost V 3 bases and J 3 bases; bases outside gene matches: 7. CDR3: CASSHAWTGGDYGYTF. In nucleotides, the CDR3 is TGCGCCAGCAGCCACGCCTGGACAGGGGGTGACTATGGCTACACCTTC.

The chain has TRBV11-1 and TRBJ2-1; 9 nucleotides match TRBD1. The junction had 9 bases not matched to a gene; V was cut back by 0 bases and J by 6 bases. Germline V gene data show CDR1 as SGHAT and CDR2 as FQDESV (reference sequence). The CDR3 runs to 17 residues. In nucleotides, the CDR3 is TGTGCCAGCAGCTTAGCGGCCCGGGACAGGGTGTCCAATGAGCAGTTCTTC. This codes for CASSLAARDRVSNEQFF.

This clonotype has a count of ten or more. The CDR3 sequence is CSAEVGSYNSPLHF. DNA of the CDR3: TGCAGCGCTGAGGTGGGCTCCTATAATTCACCCCTCCACTTT. The chain has TRBV29-1 and TRBJ1-6; no clear D. CDR1 and CDR2 from the germline V gene are SQVTM and ANQGSEA. The V and J ends lost 7 bases and 0 bases respectively, with 10 bases between them. CDR3 length equals 14 residues.

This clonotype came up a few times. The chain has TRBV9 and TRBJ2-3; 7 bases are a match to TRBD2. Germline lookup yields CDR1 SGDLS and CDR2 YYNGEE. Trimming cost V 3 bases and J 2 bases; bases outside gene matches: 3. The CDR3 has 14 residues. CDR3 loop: CASSGGGFTDTQYF. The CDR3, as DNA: TGTGCCAGCAGCGGGGGGGGGTTCACAGATACGCAGTATTTT.

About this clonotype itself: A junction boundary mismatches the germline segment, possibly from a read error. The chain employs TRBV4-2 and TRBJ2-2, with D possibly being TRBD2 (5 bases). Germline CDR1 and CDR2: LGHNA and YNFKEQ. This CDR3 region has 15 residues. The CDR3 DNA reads TGTGCCAGCAGCCAAGGGTATACCGGGCCCGGGGAGCCGTTTTTT. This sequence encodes CASSQGYTGPGEPFF.

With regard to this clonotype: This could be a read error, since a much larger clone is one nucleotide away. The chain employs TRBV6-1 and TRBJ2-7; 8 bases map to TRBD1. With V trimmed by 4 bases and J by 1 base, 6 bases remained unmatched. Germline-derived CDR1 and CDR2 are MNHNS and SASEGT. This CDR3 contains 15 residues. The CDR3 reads CASSVFGTGSYEQYF. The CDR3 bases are TGTGCCAGCAGTGTATTCGGGACAGGTTCCTACGAGCAGTACTTC.

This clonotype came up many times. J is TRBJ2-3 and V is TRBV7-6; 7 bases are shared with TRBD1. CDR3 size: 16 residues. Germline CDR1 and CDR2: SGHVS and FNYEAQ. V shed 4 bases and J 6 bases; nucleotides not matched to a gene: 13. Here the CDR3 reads CASSSTGTVVVDTQYF. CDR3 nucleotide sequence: TGTGCCAGCAGCTCTACGGGGACAGTTGTAGTGGATACGCAGTATTTT.

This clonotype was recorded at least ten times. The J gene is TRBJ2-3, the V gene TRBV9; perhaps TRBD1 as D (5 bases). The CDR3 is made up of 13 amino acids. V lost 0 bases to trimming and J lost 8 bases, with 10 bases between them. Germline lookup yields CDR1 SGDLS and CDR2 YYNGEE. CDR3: CASSVDDSLTQYF. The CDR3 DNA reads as TGTGCCAGCAGCGTAGATGACAGCCTTACGCAGTATTTT.

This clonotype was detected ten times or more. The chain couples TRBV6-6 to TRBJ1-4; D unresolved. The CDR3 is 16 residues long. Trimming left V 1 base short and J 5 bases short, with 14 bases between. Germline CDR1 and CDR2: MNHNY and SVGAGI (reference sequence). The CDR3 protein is CASSYFNGGPNEKLFF. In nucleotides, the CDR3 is TGTGCCAGCAGTTACTTCAACGGAGGACCGAATGAAAAACTGTTTTTT.